This paragraph reports one T cell receptor (beta chain). Other DNA sequences of this sample code for an identical CDR3. The sample is drawn from a study of shared clonotypes between healthy human individuals. Study context: A donor's plate count was three for CD4 naive and three for CD4 memory; CD8 naive had two and CD8 memory one.

Donors, without exception, were Caucasian adults residing in Nashville, Tennessee. The run depth of the assay was deep. Replicate sorted-subset PCRs were loaded with roughly 190 ng DNA, tens of thousands of T cell genomes. Measured with immunoSEQ multiplex PCR; TCRdb has only the in-frame clones, and not every one. The sample lists more than 2 million clones; 95% were seen once. With V trimmed by 2 bases and J by 4 bases, 4 bases remained unmatched. The CDR3 totals 13 residues. Germline CDR1 and CDR2: GTSNPN and SVGIG (reference sequence). Sequences were obtained from naive CD4+ T cells sorted from blood. Subset reported: CD45RA+ positively selected. The origin of this receptor is a man between 18 and 35 years old in good health. The V call is TRBV30, the J call TRBJ1-1, with TRBD1 identical over 7 bases. CDR3 sequence reads: CAWSRQGVTEAFF. The CDR3 DNA reads as TGTGCCTGGAGTAGGCAGGGGGTCACTGAAGCTTTCTTT.